The sequence of this T cell receptor beta chain was determined in a study of T-cell memory formation after mild COVID-19. Study-wide results and caveats: There were some responding clones in pre-infection memory, which suggested that cross-reactive memory had joined. Later expanders leaned CD4+, whereas day 15 to 85 contracting clones were balanced CD4/CD8. For second-wave clones that peaked at day 37, SARS-CoV-2 specificity went unverified.

TCRdb itself ran the 5' RACE reads through MiXCR, one entry per CDR3 protein. This sample yields 200,000 to 250,000 distinct CDR3 sequences, of which 16% are seen a single time; about 3.5% belongs to the top ten. Germline V gene lookup returns CDR1 LGHNA and CDR2 YNFKEQ. The ends lost 4 bases at V and 3 bases at J; junction bases unmatched: 2. This CDR3 region has 14 residues. Notes on this clonotype: Its antigen is currently unknown.

The rearrangement joins TRBV4-2 to TRBJ2-2; TRBD1 matches 7 bases. This receptor was identified in a man between 18 and 29 years old who had mild COVID-19 (a few samples of this study predate the infection). Cell type and time point are not known. The source material was PBMCs or a T cell subset sorted from them (not recorded which). The CDR3 coding sequence is TGTGCCAGCAGCCGGGACAGAGACACCGGGGAGCTGTTTTTT. Translation: CASSRDRDTGELFF.